Below are 15 T cell receptor beta chains sequenced from a single sample in a study of blood T cell repertoires in COVID-19. The method was immunoSEQ multiplex PCR; TCRdb's version includes in-frame clones alone and lacks a portion of them. The sample records tens of thousands of clones, roughly 89% being singletons. The material sequenced was peripheral blood. The source of these receptors is an elderly woman with active COVID-19.

This chain links TRBV9 with TRBJ2-1, with 15 bases that match TRBD2. With 3 bases clipped from V and 8 bases from J, the junction kept 9 bases outside the gene matches. The germline V gene encodes CDR1 SGDLS and CDR2 YYNGEE. This CDR3 has 17 residues. In nucleotides, the CDR3 is TGTGCCAGCAGCGACACCTCAAGGACTAGCGGGAGGGATGAGCAGTTCTTC. Encoded protein: CASSDTSRTSGRDEQFF.

The chain uses TRBV4-3 and TRBJ2-1; D remains unclear. CDR3 size: 16 residues. Germline lookup yields CDR1 LGHNA and CDR2 YSLEER. Trimming cost V 1 base and J 4 bases, with 14 bases left between them. The CDR3 loop reads CASSQAHWALYNEQFF. CDR3 in DNA: TGCGCCAGCAGCCAAGCTCACTGGGCGCTATACAATGAGCAGTTCTTC.

The V call is TRBV3-1 (or the pseudogene TRBV3-2), the J call TRBJ2-5, with 9 bases lining up with TRBD2. Trimming took 4 bases from V and 0 from J; bases not matched to a gene: 12. Germline lookup yields CDR1 LGHDT and CDR2 YNNKEL (reference sequence). CDR3 length: 18 residues. CDR3 region: CASSPYRGAGGYQETQYF. CDR3 nucleotide sequence: TGTGCCAGCAGCCCCTACAGGGGCGCGGGGGGGTACCAAGAGACCCAGTACTTC.

The count of this clone is one. The chain has TRBV11-2 and TRBJ2-3; 11 bases line up with TRBD2. This CDR3 contains 18 residues. CDR1 is SGHAT, CDR2 FQNNGV, per germline. J was trimmed by 2 bases and V by 1 base; bases with no gene match: 8. The CDR3 nucleotides are TGTGCCAGCAGCTTAGGGGGGACTAGCGGCTCGTTCACAGATACGCAGTATTTT. Translated, it gives CASSLGGTSGSFTDTQYF.

The chain has TRBV6-2 or TRBV6-3 and TRBJ1-5; tentatively, D is TRBD1 (5 bases). The V end lost 6 bases, the J end lost 6 bases, and 12 bases lay between the germline ends. CDR3 length: 13 residues. In germline, CDR1 is MNHEY, CDR2 SVGEGT. CDR3 sequence: CASSLRDGQPQHF. The DNA of the CDR3 is TGTGCCAGCAGCCTCAGGGATGGTCAGCCCCAGCATTTT.

The chain has TRBV28 and TRBJ2-5; D is ambiguous. The germline CDR1 and CDR2 sequences are MDHEN and SYDVKM. The V gene lost 6 bases and the J gene lost 0 bases, with 5 bases spanning the gap. The CDR3 is 12 amino acids. The CDR3 sequence: CASRRNQETQYF. CDR3 bases: TGTGCCAGCAGGCGGAACCAAGAGACCCAGTACTTC.

The chain is built from TRBV18 and TRBJ2-1; TRBD1 might be the D (5 bases). V lost 2 bases to trimming and J lost 1 base, with 6 bases between them. Germline assignment: CDR1 KGHSH and CDR2 LQKENI. This CDR3 contains 14 residues. The CDR3 coding sequence is TGTGCCAGCTCACCAGGACAATCCTACAATGAGCAGTTCTTC. Translated: CASSPGQSYNEQFF.

This chain connects TRBV19 to TRBJ2-4, with 7 bases fitting TRBD1. The trim removed 6 bases at V and 2 bases at J, leaving 7 bases unmatched. The CDR3 totals 15 residues. From germline, CDR1 is LNHDA and CDR2 SQIVND (reference sequence). The CDR3 DNA is TGTGCCAGTAGCACCCCAGGGGGAACCAAAAACATTCAGTACTTC. Residues: CASSTPGGTKNIQYF.

The chain joins TRBV7-2 to TRBJ2-7; 7 nucleotides match TRBD1. V lost 6 bases to trimming and J lost 7 bases; unmatched junction nucleotides: 12. Germline V gene sequence: CDR1 SGHTA, CDR2 FQGNSA. The CDR3 loop spans 14 amino acids. The CDR3 bases are TGTGCCAGCAGGTCCATGAGAGGGGGCGGTGAGCAGTACTTC. Protein: CASRSMRGGGEQYF.

The rearrangement links TRBV21-1 to TRBJ1-2. TRBV21-1 is shown as a pseudogene. The CDR3 is made up of 19 amino acids. The CDR3 nucleotides are TGTGCCAGGGCTTCGGCGCGGCATTTTGAAAGGCCGGTGAACTATGGCTACACCTTC. Protein product: CARASARHFERPVNYGYTF.

Comments on this clone: The same CDR3 also results from other DNA sequences found in this sample. The chain carries TRBV5-1 and TRBJ2-1, with 8 bases lining up with TRBD2. The CDR3 is made up of 16 amino acids. V gave up 1 base and J gave up 0 bases; unmatched junction bases: 3. CDR1 is SGHRS, CDR2 YFSETQ, per germline. The CDR3 reads CASSLTSGSSYNEQFF. CDR3 nucleotides: TGCGCCAGCAGCTTGACTAGCGGAAGCTCCTACAATGAGCAGTTCTTC.

CDR3 region: CASSQGDSRRGAQYF. In DNA, the CDR3 is TGCGCCAGCAGCCAAGGGGACTCCCGGCGGGGGGCCCAGTACTTC. The gene calls are TRBV4-1 and TRBJ2-5, with 8 bases lining up with TRBD2. The CDR3 is 15 residues long. V lost 1 base, J lost 9 bases, and 10 bases stayed unmatched. From germline, CDR1 is MGHRA and CDR2 YSYEKL.

A few counts support this clone. The V and J genes are TRBV29-1 and TRBJ2-3, with 9 bases matching TRBD1. From germline, CDR1 is SQVTM and CDR2 ANQGSEA. V lost 3 bases to trimming and J lost 2 bases; unmatched junction nucleotides: 9. The CDR3 length is 16 residues. CDR3 protein: CSVDRTGDLFTDTQYF. The CDR3 coding sequence is TGCAGCGTTGACCGGACAGGGGACCTTTTCACAGATACGCAGTATTTT.

J is TRBJ2-4 and V is TRBV7-9; 7 positions agree with TRBD2. CDR1 is SEHNR and CDR2 is FQNEAQ in the germline V gene (reference sequence). V lost 4 bases, J lost 1 base, and 7 bases stayed unmatched. This CDR3 is 16 amino acids long. The CDR3 reads CASSSPGGTAKNIQYF. The DNA for the CDR3 is TGTGCCAGCAGCTCTCCGGGGGGTACGGCCAAAAACATTCAGTACTTC.

V gene TRBV7-3 combines with J gene TRBJ2-5; the match to TRBD2 covers 15 bases. The CDR3 length is 17 residues. From germline, CDR1 is SGHTA and CDR2 FQGTGA. The ends lost 4 bases at V and 2 bases at J; junction bases unmatched: 5. This CDR3 is CASSSGLAGGPQETQYF. As DNA, the CDR3 is TGTGCCAGCAGCTCCGGACTAGCGGGAGGGCCTCAAGAGACCCAGTACTTC.